The next 26 T cell receptor beta chains were all read from a single sample in a study of CD8 T cells in Susac syndrome (dated by TCRdb to about 2019). Library prep was done by the immunoSEQ multiplex PCR assay. RNA was extracted using the RNeasy kit, and about 0.45 to 1 ug of the RNA was reverse transcribed with random hexamers. TCRdb redid the processing of the public reads, applying fastp at Q25 and MiXCR, and retained in-frame beta chains. When rows share a CDR3 protein, they turn into one entry using the most common DNA and genes. The sample profile shows some 240,000 distinct CDR3 sequences; roughly 95% of them were found once. The ten largest clones take up 0.1% of the sample. Sequencing used CD4+ T cells from PBMCs. These receptors were obtained from a human donor with Susac syndrome.

The chain recombines TRBV29-1 with TRBJ1-4, with D perhaps TRBD1 (6 bases). This CDR3 contains 13 residues. The V gene's germline CDR1 is SQVTM and CDR2 ANQGSEA. The ends were cut back, 7 bases at V and 1 base at J, with 10 bases in the middle. Here the CDR3 reads CSGSRGTNEKLFF. The CDR3 DNA reads as TGCAGCGGTTCCAGGGGAACTAATGAAAAACTGTTTTTT.

The rearrangement links TRBV7-9 to TRBJ1-2, with D unclear. This CDR3 is built from 15 residues. V was shortened by 2 bases and J by 4 bases, with 14 bases between the two germline ends. Per germline, CDR1 SEHNR and CDR2 FQNEAQ (reference sequence). CDR3 sequence (DNA): TGTGCCAGCAGCTTACCGAGACACCTTCTCTATGGCTACACCTTC. This encodes CASSLPRHLLYGYTF.

The CDR3 here is CASSQQGPMNTEAFF. The CDR3 nucleotides are TGCGCCAGCAGCCAACAGGGACCCATGAACACTGAAGCTTTCTTT. The J gene is TRBJ1-1, the V gene TRBV4-1, with D perhaps TRBD1 (5 bases). Between the trimmed V and J ends, which lost 2 bases and 0 bases, there was a span of 10 bases. Germline values: CDR1 MGHRA, CDR2 YSYEKL. The CDR3 is made up of 15 amino acids.

The J gene is TRBJ2-7, the V gene TRBV2; D is perhaps TRBD2 (5 bases). The V end lost 5 bases, the J end lost 4 bases, and 21 bases lay between the germline ends. The CDR3 contains 16 residues. The germline V gene encodes CDR1 SNHLY and CDR2 FYNNEI. The CDR3 loop reads CASSPRGLRADYEQYF. The CDR3 DNA is TGTGCCAGCAGTCCTAGAGGGTTACGGGCGGATTACGAGCAGTACTTC.

This clonotype was seen a few times. This sequence joins TRBV20-1 and TRBJ2-3; 10 bases map to TRBD2. This CDR3 comprises 16 residues. Trimming at V came to 5 bases and at J to 0 bases, leaving 8 bases not matched to a gene. Germline V gene data show CDR1 as DFQATT and CDR2 as SNEGSKA (reference sequence). The DNA of the CDR3 is TGCAGTGCTCCCCGGACTAGCGGTTCTAGCACAGATACGCAGTATTTT. Amino acid sequence: CSAPRTSGSSTDTQYF.

V gene TRBV12-3 or TRBV12-4 combines with J gene TRBJ1-2; TRBD1 agrees at 7 bases. J was trimmed by 7 bases and V by 5 bases; bases with no gene match: 13. CDR3 length: 15 residues. CDR3 nucleotides: TGTGCCAGCAGTCCTTCCGGGACAGCGGGCCGTGGCTACACCTTC. Translation gives CASSPSGTAGRGYTF.

This clonotype came up once. The chain recombines TRBV29-1 with TRBJ1-2; D possibly corresponds to TRBD1 (6 bases). The CDR3 spans 12 residues. Germline V gives CDR1 SQVTM, CDR2 ANQGSEA. V was clipped by 6 bases and J by 3 bases, with 11 bases between them. The CDR3 sequence is CSVTGIYYGYTF. The CDR3 nucleotides read TGCAGCGTAACAGGGATTTACTATGGCTACACCTTC.

This chain connects TRBV30 to TRBJ1-1; D is undetermined. The CDR3 runs to 12 residues. Trimming took 7 bases from V and 8 from J, leaving 17 bases between them. Germline assignment: CDR1 GTSNPN and CDR2 SVGIG (reference sequence). The CDR3 here is CAYNPKSWEAFF. The CDR3 nucleotides are TGTGCCTACAATCCCAAAAGTTGGGAAGCTTTCTTT. Using reference TRBV30 and TRBJ1-1 for the parts outside the CDR3, the full variable domain is SQTIHQWPATLVQPVGSPLSLECTVEGTSNPNLYWYRQAAGRGLQLLFYSVGIGQISSEVPQNLSASRPQDRQFILSSKKLLLSDSGFYLCAYNPKSWEAFFGQGTRLTVV.

The V call is TRBV3-1, the J call TRBJ1-5; D gene unclear. V was shortened by 1 base and J by 2 bases, with 3 bases between the two germline ends. CDR3 length: 13 amino acids. Germline CDR1 and CDR2: LGHDT and YNNKEL (reference sequence). This CDR3 reads CASSQVRNQPQHF. DNA of the CDR3: TGTGCCAGCAGCCAAGTTCGCAATCAGCCCCAGCATTTT.

This sequence joins TRBV20-1 and TRBJ1-1; 7 bases are shared with TRBD1. The CDR3 is 12 residues long. V lost 2 bases, J lost 7 bases, and 4 bases stayed unmatched. The germline V gene has CDR1 DFQATT and CDR2 SNEGSKA (reference sequence). CDR3 sequence (DNA): TGCAGTGCTAGACCAGGGGGTAATGAAGCTTTCTTT. It translates to CSARPGGNEAFF.

The chain carries TRBV12-3 or TRBV12-4 and TRBJ2-1; 9 nucleotides line up with TRBD2. V shed 3 bases, J shed 7 bases, and the junction held 7 bases outside the gene matches. The CDR3 runs to 15 residues. The DNA of the CDR3 is TGTGCCAGCAGTTTTGGCGGGAGGGTTTTGAATGAGCAGTTCTTC. Its translation is CASSFGGRVLNEQFF.

The rearrangement joins TRBV20-1 to TRBJ2-5; unclear D gene. The CDR3 runs 11 residues. Between the trimmed V and J ends, which lost 5 bases and 4 bases, there was a span of 8 bases. The germline CDR1 and CDR2 sequences are DFQATT and SNEGSKA (reference sequence). Here the CDR3 reads CSAEKSETQYF. CDR3 sequence (DNA): TGCAGTGCTGAGAAATCAGAGACCCAGTACTTC.

The V call is TRBV3-1, the J call TRBJ2-7; 9 positions agree with TRBD2. Germline V gives CDR1 LGHDT, CDR2 YNNKEL (reference sequence). The CDR3 spans 16 residues. Germline trimming cut 1 base from V and 5 bases from J; bases unmatched to any gene: 9. CDR3 DNA sequence: TGTGCCAGCAGCCAAGGAGGAGGCGGGAGGGAAAACGAGCAGTACTTC. This gives the protein CASSQGGGGRENEQYF.

The chain couples TRBV20-1 to TRBJ2-5, with D hard to call. The CDR3 loop spans 17 amino acids. Germline V gene data show CDR1 as DFQATT and CDR2 as SNEGSKA (reference sequence). Trimming pared 4 bases from V and 2 bases from J, leaving 23 bases between. Written as DNA, the CDR3 is TGCAGTGCTAAAGGCGGTAGGGATGTAGGTTATCAAGAGACCCAGTACTTC. Encoded protein: CSAKGGRDVGYQETQYF.

The V and J genes are TRBV30 and TRBJ2-7, with 8 bases that match TRBD1. The V and J ends lost 8 bases and 2 bases, in that order; junction bases with no gene match: 8. Germline CDR1 GTSNPN, CDR2 SVGIG (reference sequence). This CDR3 spans 13 amino acids. The CDR3 coding sequence is TGTGCCGTGAACCGGGACAGGACCTACGAGCAGTACTTC. Its translation is CAVNRDRTYEQYF.

The V call is TRBV11-2, the J call TRBJ2-1; D is perhaps TRBD2 (5 bases). The germline gives CDR1 SGHAT, CDR2 FQNNGV. The CDR3 has 15 residues. V was cut by 1 base and J by 6 bases, with 13 bases left in between. The chain's CDR3 is CASSLAGSTGNEQFF. Here the CDR3 DNA reads TGTGCCAGCAGCTTAGCGGGGAGTACGGGCAATGAGCAGTTCTTC.

CDR3 nucleotides: TGTGCCAGCACCCCAGGCGGGTCGGACACTGAAGCTTTCTTT. Amino acids: CASTPGGSDTEAFF. The J gene is TRBJ1-1, the V gene TRBV7-3; unclear D gene. V lost 7 bases, J lost 3 bases, and 15 bases lay in between. Germline values: CDR1 SGHTA, CDR2 FQGTGA. The CDR3 has 14 amino acids.

This clonotype appeared once. V gene TRBV3-1 combines with J gene TRBJ2-1; 7 positions match TRBD1. The CDR3 contains 16 residues. V lost 4 bases, J lost 8 bases, and 14 bases stayed unmatched. Looked up from germline, CDR1 is LGHDT and CDR2 is YNNKEL (reference sequence). The CDR3 nucleotides are TGTGCCAGCAGCCTAGGATCGACAGGGCGGTGGGATGAGCAGTTCTTC. Residues: CASSLGSTGRWDEQFF.

The chain has TRBV5-1 and TRBJ1-1, with D uncertain. Germline loops: CDR1 SGHRS, CDR2 YFSETQ. Trimming cost V 1 base and J 5 bases, with 12 bases left between them. The CDR3 sequence is 14 residues long. The chain's CDR3 is CASSLTNGVTEAFF. CDR3 bases: TGCGCCAGCAGCTTGACGAATGGGGTTACTGAAGCTTTCTTT.

J is TRBJ2-7 and V is TRBV7-9; weak D call: TRBD1 (6 bases). The CDR3 is 16 residues long. CDR1 is SEHNR, CDR2 FQNEAQ, per germline (reference sequence). V was shortened by 1 base and J by 2 bases, with 15 bases between the two germline ends. The CDR3 spells CASSLGWSQGTYEQYF. The DNA for the CDR3 is TGTGCCAGCAGCTTAGGGTGGTCACAGGGCACCTACGAGCAGTACTTC.

As concerns this clonotype: A read error may account for a junction end that differs from germline. The chain is built from TRBV7-7 and TRBJ2-3, with 9 positions matching TRBD1. Per germline, CDR1 SSHAT and CDR2 FNYEAQ (reference sequence). CDR3 length: 18 residues. The CDR3 here is CASSLRLGDRVSTDTQYF. CDR3 DNA: TGTGCTAGCAGCTTAAGGCTGGGGGACAGGGTGAGCACAGATACGCAGTATTTT.

The chain has TRBV9 and TRBJ2-1, with TRBD1 identical over 8 bases. Germline V lookup: CDR1 SGDLS, CDR2 YYNGEE. The CDR3 sequence is 15 residues long. V lost 3 bases and J lost 5; bases outside the gene matches: 7. The CDR3 sequence is CASSARQGSNNEQFF. In DNA form, the CDR3 reads TGTGCCAGCAGCGCCCGACAGGGGAGTAACAATGAGCAGTTCTTC.

As DNA, the CDR3 is TGTGCCTGGAGTGTACTTGGACCAGGGGAGCTGTTTTTT. Translating gives CAWSVLGPGELFF. The chain carries TRBV30 and TRBJ2-2; D unclear. Trimming removed 0 bases from V and 8 bases from J, with 10 bases in between. The CDR3 contains 13 residues. The germline gives CDR1 GTSNPN, CDR2 SVGIG (reference sequence).

This clonotype appeared once. This chain links TRBV29-1 with TRBJ2-6; D is perhaps TRBD2 (6 bases). Germline CDR1 SQVTM, CDR2 ANQGSEA. This CDR3 contains 14 residues. V was pared by 5 bases and J by 9 bases, with 17 bases between. CDR3 DNA sequence: TGCAGCGTTTTGCCGGGACTTCAGGGCAACGTCCTGACTTTC. This translates into CSVLPGLQGNVLTF.

The chain employs TRBV19 and TRBJ1-5; D is ambiguous. Per germline, CDR1 LNHDA and CDR2 SQIVND (reference sequence). CDR3 length equals 15 residues. Trimming removed 0 bases at V and 5 bases at J, with 11 bases between. The CDR3 region is CASSIDGALYQPQHF. The DNA of the CDR3 is TGTGCCAGTAGTATAGACGGAGCGCTGTATCAGCCCCAGCATTTT.

The chain is built from TRBV5-1 and TRBJ1-1, with D hard to call. Trimming shortened V by 4 bases and J by 2 bases, and 18 bases separated the two germline ends. The germline gives CDR1 SGHRS, CDR2 YFSETQ. This CDR3 region has 16 residues. The CDR3 nucleotides are TGCGCCAGCAGCAGGGCAGTCCCGGGGTCAAACACTGAAGCTTTCTTT. It yields the protein CASSRAVPGSNTEAFF. The full variable domain, rest sourced from reference TRBV5-1 and TRBJ1-1, is KAGVTQTPRYLIKTRGQQVTLSCSPISGHRSVSWYQQTPGQGLQFLFEYFSETQRNKGNFPGRFSGRQFSNSRSEMNVSTLELGDSALYLCASSRAVPGSNTEAFFGQGTRLTVV.